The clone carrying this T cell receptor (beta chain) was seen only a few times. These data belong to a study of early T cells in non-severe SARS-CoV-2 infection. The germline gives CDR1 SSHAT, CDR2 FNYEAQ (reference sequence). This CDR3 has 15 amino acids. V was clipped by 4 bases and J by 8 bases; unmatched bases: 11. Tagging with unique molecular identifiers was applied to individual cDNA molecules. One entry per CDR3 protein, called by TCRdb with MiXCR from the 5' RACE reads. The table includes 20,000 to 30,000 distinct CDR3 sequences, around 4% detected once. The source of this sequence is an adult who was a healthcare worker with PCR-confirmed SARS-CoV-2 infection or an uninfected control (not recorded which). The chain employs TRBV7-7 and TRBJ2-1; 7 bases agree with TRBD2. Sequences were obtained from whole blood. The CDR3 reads CASSYSSGRADEQFF. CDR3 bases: TGTGCCAGCAGCTACTCTAGCGGTCGAGCCGATGAGCAGTTCTTC. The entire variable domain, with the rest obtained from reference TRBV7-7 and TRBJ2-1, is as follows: GAGVSQSPRYKVTKRGQDVTLRCDPISSHATLYWYQQALGQGPEFLTYFNYEAQPDKSGLPSDRFSAERPEGSISTLTIQRTEQRDSAMYRCASSYSSGRADEQFFGPGTRLTVL.